A selection of T cell receptor beta chains follows, all from one sample in a study of identical twins. Each CDR3 protein gets one entry after TCRdb re-called the 5' RACE reads with MiXCR. The data show around 490,000 distinct CDR3 sequences, about a fifth seen once. This same sample was also taken into another study, of yellow fever vaccine responses in identical twins.

The material sequenced was CD4+ T cells sorted from blood. Source of these receptors: a young woman in good health. The CDR3 runs from the conserved cysteine through the conserved F or W. D genes are given only for firm matches. Part of the rows lack a size; the others show once, few, many or a class for expanded clones.

clone_size j_call d_call v_call cdr3_length cdr3_aa cdr3_nt
few TRBJ2-2 TRBD2 TRBV7-8 17 CASSLVLAGSITGELFF TGTGCCAGCAGCTTAGTTCTAGCGGGTTCGATCACCGGGGAGCTGTTTTTT
NA TRBJ2-1 TRBD2 TRBV20-1 17 CSAPSGLAGGPRNEQFF TGCAGTGCTCCCAGCGGACTAGCGGGAGGGCCTAGAAATGAGCAGTTCTTC
NA TRBJ2-2 TRBD2 TRBV6-2/TRBV6-3 16 CASSSQSGRLTGELFF TGTGCCAGCAGTTCCCAAAGCGGGAGGTTAACCGGGGAGCTGTTTTTT
few TRBJ2-1 TRBD2 TRBV29-1 14 CSVAPGLYLNEQFF TGCAGCGTCGCACCGGGACTATACCTCAATGAGCAGTTCTTC
few TRBJ2-5 TRBD2 TRBV3-1 15 CASSLKAGGETTQYF TGTGCCAGCAGCCTCAAAGCGGGGGGGGAAACGACCCAGTACTTC
NA TRBJ2-5 TRBD1 TRBV18 14 CASSPQGARETQYF TGTGCCAGCTCACCGCAGGGGGCCAGGGAGACCCAGTACTTC
many TRBJ1-1 TRBD1 TRBV7-9 16 CASSPTRGQLNTEAFF TGTGCCAGCAGCCCAACCCGGGGACAGTTGAACACTGAAGCTTTCTTT
NA TRBJ2-2 NA TRBV10-3 15 CAISPRQSYTGELFF TGTGCCATCAGCCCCCGACAGAGTTACACCGGGGAGCTGTTTTTT
NA TRBJ2-1 NA TRBV12-3/TRBV12-4 12 CASSLIQREQFF TGTGCCAGCAGTTTGATCCAGAGGGAGCAGTTCTTC
NA TRBJ2-7 TRBD2 TRBV12-3/TRBV12-4 14 CASSRGGVSYEQYF TGTGCCAGCAGTCGGGGGGGGGTCTCCTACGAGCAGTACTTC
few TRBJ1-4 TRBD1 TRBV12-3/TRBV12-4 15 CASIKEGQGGEKLFF TGTGCCAGCATTAAAGAAGGACAGGGAGGGGAAAAACTGTTTTTT
NA TRBJ1-1 NA TRBV12-3/TRBV12-4 13 CASSRRGRTEAFF TGTGCCAGCAGTCGAAGGGGGAGAACTGAAGCTTTCTTT
NA TRBJ2-1 NA TRBV12-3/TRBV12-4 12 CASSLEVAEQFF TGTGCCAGCAGTTTAGAGGTAGCTGAGCAGTTCTTC
NA TRBJ1-1 NA TRBV15 15 CATSAQSRMNTEAFF TGTGCCACCAGCGCCCAGTCTAGGATGAACACTGAAGCTTTCTTT
NA TRBJ2-1 TRBD1 TRBV6-5 17 CASSYVQGAAEYNEQFF TGTGCCAGCAGTTACGTGCAGGGGGCGGCGGAGTACAATGAGCAGTTCTTC
NA TRBJ1-3 NA TRBV12-3/TRBV12-4 15 CASSRLTYSGNTIYF TGTGCCAGCAGTCGTCTCACATACTCTGGAAACACCATATATTTT
NA TRBJ2-1 NA TRBV20-1 15 CSARPAGVSYNEQFF TGCAGTGCTAGGCCCGCAGGGGTGTCCTACAATGAGCAGTTCTTC
NA TRBJ2-5 TRBD2 TRBV7-2 16 CASSPEAGGPGETQYF TGTGCCAGCAGCCCAGAAGCGGGAGGGCCCGGAGAGACCCAGTACTTC
many TRBJ1-1 NA TRBV6-5 16 CASTSLPGTANTEAFF TGTGCCAGCACCTCATTGCCCGGGACCGCGAACACTGAAGCTTTCTTT
few TRBJ2-3 NA TRBV7-2 14 CASSSPPGTDTQYF TGTGCCAGCAGCTCTCCTCCCGGGACAGATACGCAGTATTTT
NA TRBJ2-4 NA TRBV5-5 13 CASSAWDRNIQYF TGTGCCAGCAGCGCCTGGGACCGTAACATTCAGTACTTC
few TRBJ1-1 TRBD1 TRBV10-3 15 CAIRGQGAGRTEAFF TGTGCCATCAGAGGACAGGGGGCTGGAAGAACTGAAGCTTTCTTT
NA TRBJ1-1 TRBD1 TRBV12-3/TRBV12-4 14 CASSGQDVNTEAFF TGTGCCAGCAGTGGACAGGATGTGAACACTGAAGCTTTCTTT
NA TRBJ2-4 TRBD2 TRBV20-1 14 CSARAGGAKNIQYF TGCAGTGCTAGAGCGGGGGGGGCCAAAAACATTCAGTACTTC
NA TRBJ2-7 NA TRBV4-1 14 CASSQGAGIHEQYF TGCGCCAGCAGCCAAGGGGCAGGGATCCACGAGCAGTACTTC
few TRBJ2-5 TRBD1 TRBV6-1 14 CASSQDRGQETQYF TGTGCCAGCAGTCAAGACAGGGGGCAAGAGACCCAGTACTTC
NA TRBJ2-7 NA TRBV18 12 CASSPRSYEQYF TGTGCCAGCTCACCTCGCTCCTACGAGCAGTACTTC
NA TRBJ2-3 NA TRBV20-1 14 CSARDLGKTDTQYF TGCAGTGCTAGAGATCTCGGGAAGACAGATACGCAGTATTTT
NA TRBJ2-2 NA TRBV20-1 15 CSARASEVLTGELFF TGCAGTGCTAGAGCGTCCGAGGTTCTCACCGGGGAGCTGTTTTTT
NA TRBJ2-4 TRBD1 TRBV7-9 15 CASSGTGKAKNIQYF TGTGCCAGCAGCGGGACAGGCAAAGCCAAAAACATTCAGTACTTC
NA TRBJ2-2 NA TRBV5-1 14 CASRPRANTGELFF TGCGCCAGCAGACCCAGGGCGAACACCGGGGAGCTGTTTTTT
few TRBJ2-7 TRBD2 TRBV5-1 14 CASSRLAGVQEQYF TGCGCCAGCAGCAGACTAGCGGGAGTCCAGGAGCAGTACTTC
many TRBJ2-7 NA TRBV7-9 13 CASSLTNSYEQYF TGCGCCAGCAGCTTGACAAACTCCTACGAGCAGTACTTC
many TRBJ2-3 NA TRBV6-1 16 CASTSLGAKSTDTQYF TGTGCCAGCACGTCCCTTGGGGCAAAAAGCACAGATACGCAGTATTTT
few TRBJ2-1 TRBD2 TRBV5-1 15 CASSPTSGQYNEQFF TGCGCCAGCAGCCCGACTAGCGGGCAGTACAATGAGCAGTTCTTC
few TRBJ2-2 NA TRBV12-3/TRBV12-4 15 CASSKSGQTTGELFF TGTGCCAGCAGCAAATCGGGACAAACAACCGGGGAGCTGTTTTTT
NA TRBJ1-2 TRBD1 TRBV7-9 14 CASSAGTGVGGYTF TGTGCCAGCAGCGCCGGGACAGGGGTTGGTGGCTACACCTTC
NA TRBJ2-1 TRBD1 TRBV11-2 22 CASKLRAHRVNPGQGAYNEQFF TGTGCCAGCAAACTTAGAGCCCACAGGGTCAATCCGGGACAGGGGGCGTACAATGAGCAGTTCTTC
few TRBJ2-7 TRBD1 TRBV12-3/TRBV12-4 15 CASSSKLTGNYEQYF TGTGCCAGCAGTTCTAAGCTGACAGGGAACTACGAGCAGTACTTC
NA TRBJ1-4 NA TRBV5-6 16 CASSLAPSSLTEKLFF TGTGCCAGCAGCTTGGCACCCAGTTCCCTTACTGAAAAACTGTTTTTT
many TRBJ2-2 NA TRBV20-1 14 CSASPRSNAGELFF TGCAGTGCTAGTCCCAGGTCCAACGCCGGGGAGCTGTTTTTT
NA TRBJ1-1 NA TRBV5-1 14 CASSLLPEGTEAFF TGCGCCAGCAGCTTGCTACCGGAAGGCACTGAAGCTTTCTTT
NA TRBJ1-2 NA TRBV12-3/TRBV12-4 12 CASSLEQGGYTF TGTGCCAGCAGTTTAGAACAGGGAGGCTACACCTTC